These 25 T cell receptor beta chains were all obtained from the same sample, sequenced in a study of T cell changes during pregnancy in multiple sclerosis (dated by TCRdb to between 2018 and 2021). The library came from the immunoSEQ multiplex PCR assay. The table comes from immuneACCESS by way of TCRdb, which keeps in-frame sequences with V and J called. Part of the clones is missing from these tables; in studies checked, under half for an unresolved V gene and the rest for unknown reasons. In all, the sample holds about 44,000 clones, and 95% to 97% of those were seen once. Of the sample, approximately 1% falls within the top ten clones. The starting material was peripheral blood, obtained in the second trimester of pregnancy. These receptors all stem from a female donor with multiple sclerosis, enrolled in a pregnancy study.

The gene calls are TRBV4-1 and TRBJ1-1, with 8 nucleotides matching TRBD1. The ends lost 4 bases at V and 0 bases at J; junction bases unmatched: 10. This CDR3 region has 17 residues. Germline CDR1 is MGHRA and CDR2 is YSYEKL. CDR3 protein: CASSPWDRINMNTEAFF. CDR3 nucleotides: TGCGCCAGCAGCCCGTGGGACAGGATAAACATGAACACTGAAGCTTTCTTT.

The chain carries TRBV4-3 and TRBJ2-7; unclear D gene. Trimming took 0 bases from V and 3 from J, leaving 6 bases between them. CDR1 and CDR2 from the germline V gene are LGHNA and YSLEER. The CDR3 extends over 13 amino acids. The CDR3 bases are TGCGCCAGCAGCCAAGAAGCAGGCTACGAGCAGTACTTC. Translated: CASSQEAGYEQYF.

The rearrangement links TRBV7-3 to TRBJ2-2; TRBD1 matches 7 bases. V trimming: 3 bases; J trimming: 6 bases; junction bases outside the gene matches: 4. The CDR3 has 14 amino acids. The germline gives CDR1 SGHTA, CDR2 FQGTGA. The CDR3 bases are TGTGCCAGCAGCTTCCGACAGGGAGCCGGGGAGCTGTTTTTT. Translated: CASSFRQGAGELFF. Full variable domain (remainder filled in from reference TRBV7-3 and TRBJ2-2): GAGVSQTPSNKVTEKGKYVELRCDPISGHTALYWYRQSLGQGPEFLIYFQGTGAADDSGLPNDRFFAVRPEGSVSTLKIQRTERGDSAVYLCASSFRQGAGELFFGEGSRLTVL.

V gene TRBV6-5 combines with J gene TRBJ2-1; TRBD2 agrees at 10 bases. CDR1 is MNHEY, CDR2 SVGAGI, per germline. The CDR3 spans 15 residues. V dropped 5 bases and J dropped 4; count of bases not matched to a gene: 5. CDR3 sequence reads: CASSKTSGQYNEQFF. The DNA of the CDR3 is TGTGCCAGCAGTAAGACTAGCGGGCAGTACAATGAGCAGTTCTTC.

The chain joins TRBV7-2 to TRBJ2-4; D call uncertain. The CDR3 loop spans 14 amino acids. The V gene's germline CDR1 is SGHTA and CDR2 FQGNSA. The V end was cut by 6 bases, the J end by 1 base, with 10 bases between. The CDR3 loop reads CASSHSRAKNIQYF. The DNA for the CDR3 is TGTGCCAGCAGTCATTCACGGGCCAAAAACATTCAGTACTTC.

V gene TRBV6-1 combines with J gene TRBJ2-2; 7 bases are shared with TRBD2. The CDR3 runs 14 residues. The trim removed 10 bases at V and 0 bases at J, leaving 5 bases unmatched. Germline CDR1 MNHNS, CDR2 SASEGT. The DNA of the CDR3 is TGTGCCACCGGCCGGGAGGCGAACACCGGGGAGCTGTTTTTT. Translation: CATGREANTGELFF.

The chain employs TRBV7-6 and TRBJ2-1; possible D gene TRBD2, 7 bases. This CDR3 has 17 residues. V gave up 4 bases and J gave up 3 bases, with 19 bases separating them. Per the germline V gene, CDR1 is SGHVS and CDR2 is FNYEAQ. CDR3 loop: CASSSPGEGVNYNEQFF. CDR3 DNA sequence: TGTGCCAGCAGCTCCCCGGGGGAGGGGGTTAACTACAATGAGCAGTTCTTC.

The chain recombines TRBV19 with TRBJ1-2, with 8 bases that match TRBD1. CDR1 is LNHDA, CDR2 SQIVND, per germline (reference sequence). The CDR3 runs 15 residues. V dropped 7 bases and J dropped 6; count of bases not matched to a gene: 13. CDR3 loop: CASTSQGAQLDGYTF. CDR3 nucleotide sequence: TGTGCCAGTACCTCCCAGGGGGCTCAATTAGATGGCTACACCTTC.

The gene calls are TRBV10-1 and TRBJ2-1; D might be TRBD2 (5 bases). This CDR3 region has 13 residues. Germline-derived CDR1 and CDR2 are WNHNN and SYGVQD (reference sequence). Trimming took off 6 bases at V and 5 bases at J, with 11 bases between the two ends. DNA of the CDR3: TGCGCCAGCAGCCAAAGCGGACACAATGAGCAGTTCTTC. Translated, it gives CASSQSGHNEQFF.

The chain is built from TRBV9 and TRBJ2-1, with D tentatively TRBD2 (5 bases). This CDR3 region has 15 residues. V was clipped by 4 bases and J by 8 bases, with 19 bases between them. Per the germline V gene, CDR1 is SGDLS and CDR2 is YYNGEE. In DNA, the CDR3 is TGTGCCAGCAGCCTATCAGGTCCCCGAGGGCATGAGCAGTTCTTC. It codes for CASSLSGPRGHEQFF.

CDR3 sequence reads: CASSQTETGSYEQYF. Here the CDR3 DNA reads TGTGCCAGCAGCCAAACAGAGACAGGGAGCTACGAGCAGTACTTC. This chain links TRBV4-2 with TRBJ2-7; 7 nucleotides align to TRBD1. V lost 2 bases and J lost 3; bases outside the gene matches: 7. The CDR3 sequence is 15 residues long. Germline loops: CDR1 LGHNA, CDR2 YNFKEQ.

The rearrangement joins TRBV7-3 to TRBJ2-7; tentatively, D is TRBD1 (6 bases). Germline V CDR1 and CDR2: SGHTA, FQGTGA. This CDR3 is built from 15 residues. Trimming removed 5 bases at V and 1 base at J, with 15 bases between. CDR3: CASSLQGPGSYEQYF. CDR3 in DNA: TGTGCCAGCAGCCTTCAGGGGCCCGGATCCTACGAGCAGTACTTC.

This chain joins TRBV6-4 and TRBJ1-1; a possible D gene is TRBD1 (5 bases). The CDR3 consists of 15 residues. The germline V gene encodes CDR1 MRHNA and CDR2 SNTAGT. Trimming cost V 3 bases and J 5 bases, with 16 bases left between them. The CDR3 loop is CASSDTGGVETEAFF. The CDR3 nucleotides read TGTGCCAGCAGTGATACGGGGGGAGTTGAAACTGAAGCTTTCTTT.

To note about this clone: The junction departs from germline at one end; a sequencing error may be responsible. This chain uses TRBV29-1 with TRBJ2-7; maybe TRBD2 (5 bases). CDR1 and CDR2 (germline): SQVTM, ANQGSEA. The CDR3 is made up of 12 amino acids. CDR3 DNA sequence: TGCAGCGTCGAAGGGATACCGGGGGAGCAGTACTTC. This encodes CSVEGIPGEQYF.

This chain joins TRBV6-5 and TRBJ1-3; D gene unclear. The germline CDR1 and CDR2 sequences are MNHEY and SVGAGI. The CDR3 length is 13 residues. With 6 bases removed from V and 0 bases from J, the gap between germline ends came to 6 bases. The CDR3 loop reads CASRAPSGNTIYF. The CDR3 DNA reads as TGTGCCAGCAGGGCCCCCTCTGGAAACACCATATATTTT.

The J gene is TRBJ2-7, the V gene TRBV5-4; TRBD1 might be the D (5 bases). Trimming left V 2 bases short and J 4 bases short, with 7 bases between. Germline loops: CDR1 SGHNT, CDR2 YYREEE (reference sequence). The CDR3 length is 12 residues. CDR3 bases: TGTGCCAGCAGCTTAGGGGATTACGAGCAGTACTTC. Its protein is CASSLGDYEQYF. Full variable domain (remainder filled in from reference TRBV5-4 and TRBJ2-7): ETGVTQSPTHLIKTRGQQVTLRCSSQSGHNTVSWYQQALGQGPQFIFQYYREEENGRGNFPPRFSGLQFPNYSSELNVNALELDDSALYLCASSLGDYEQYFGPGTRLTVT.

V gene TRBV27 combines with J gene TRBJ2-7; 8 bases line up with TRBD2. J gave up 5 bases and V 5 bases, and 11 bases lay outside the gene matches. This CDR3 is 15 amino acids long. Germline CDR1 reads MNHEY; CDR2 reads SMNVEV (reference sequence). The CDR3 DNA sequence: TGTGCCAGCAGTCCCGGGGGACTAGTCTTCCACGAGCAGTACTTC. Its translation: CASSPGGLVFHEQYF.

This clone was seen only once. V usage is TRBV19 and J usage is TRBJ2-5, with 7 bases fitting TRBD1. V shed 4 bases, J shed 5 bases, and the junction held 7 bases outside the gene matches. This CDR3 is built from 14 residues. Germline values: CDR1 LNHDA, CDR2 SQIVND (reference sequence). The CDR3 loop is CASSTTGVGETQYF. As DNA, the CDR3 is TGTGCCAGTAGTACCACAGGGGTGGGGGAGACCCAGTACTTC.

The chain uses TRBV6-1 and TRBJ2-5; D perhaps matches TRBD2 (7 bases). The CDR3 is 15 amino acids. V shed 2 bases and J shed 2 bases, with 12 bases lying between them. Germline lookup yields CDR1 MNHNS and CDR2 SASEGT. CDR3 sequence reads: CASSERGGGQETQYF. The CDR3 DNA is TGTGCCAGCAGTGAACGGGGAGGGGGGCAAGAGACCCAGTACTTC.

This clone appeared once. The chain joins TRBV28 to TRBJ1-4; tentatively, D is TRBD1 (5 bases). The CDR3 loop spans 14 amino acids. V lost 11 bases and J 1 base, leaving 14 bases between the germline ends. CDR1 is MDHEN and CDR2 is SYDVKM in the germline V gene. DNA of the CDR3: TGTGCCGTTTCTGGGGGGGGAACTAATGAAAAACTGTTTTTT. Amino acid sequence: CAVSGGGTNEKLFF.

The chain employs TRBV11-3 and TRBJ2-3, with D possibly matching TRBD1 (6 bases). This CDR3 spans 12 amino acids. The V end was cut by 4 bases, the J end by 9 bases, with 11 bases between. Germline V gene lookup returns CDR1 SGHNT and CDR2 YENEEA. The CDR3, as DNA: TGTGCCAGCAGCTCGGACAGTAAAACGCAGTATTTT. It is translated as CASSSDSKTQYF. Supplemented by reference TRBV11-3 and TRBJ2-3, the full variable domain reads EAGVVQSPRYKIIEKKQPVAFWCNPISGHNTLYWYLQNLGQGPELLIRYENEEAVDDSQLPKDRFSAERLKGVDSTLKIQPAELGDSAVYLCASSSDSKTQYFGPGTRLTVL.

J is TRBJ2-6 and V is TRBV4-3; TRBD1 agrees at 12 bases. The V gene end was trimmed by 10 bases and the J gene end by 0 bases; junction bases not matched to a gene: 10. The CDR3 is 18 amino acids. The V gene's germline CDR1 is LGHNA and CDR2 YSLEER. The chain's CDR3 is CATICGTGGASGANVLTF. The CDR3 nucleotides read TGCGCCACCATTTGCGGGACAGGGGGCGCCTCTGGGGCCAACGTCCTGACTTTC.

This clone was observed a single time. V is TRBV7-3 and J is TRBJ2-1; D is unresolved. Trimming cost V 8 bases and J 8 bases, with 22 bases left between them. This CDR3 has 15 amino acids. The germline V gene has CDR1 SGHTA and CDR2 FQGTGA. CDR3 region: CASGPSRSTAHEQFF. The CDR3 region has the DNA TGTGCCAGCGGCCCCTCCCGGTCCACAGCCCATGAGCAGTTCTTC.

The rearrangement joins TRBV2 to TRBJ2-2, with 13 bases that match TRBD2. CDR1 is SNHLY, CDR2 FYNNEI, per germline. The CDR3 contains 16 residues. The V and J ends lost 6 bases and 7 bases, in that order; junction bases with no gene match: 8. The CDR3 spells CASSRTSGSRIGELFF. Here the CDR3 DNA reads TGTGCCAGCAGCCGGACTAGCGGGAGTAGGATCGGGGAGCTGTTTTTT.

The chain joins TRBV25-1 to TRBJ2-7; 7 positions match TRBD1. Germline V gene data show CDR1 as MGHDK and CDR2 as SYGVNS. V shed 2 bases, J shed 5 bases, and the junction held 12 bases outside the gene matches. This CDR3 has 16 amino acids. DNA of the CDR3: TGTGCCAGCAGTGAACCGGGCGAGGGGGCGGTCGACGAGCAGTACTTC. It encodes CASSEPGEGAVDEQYF.